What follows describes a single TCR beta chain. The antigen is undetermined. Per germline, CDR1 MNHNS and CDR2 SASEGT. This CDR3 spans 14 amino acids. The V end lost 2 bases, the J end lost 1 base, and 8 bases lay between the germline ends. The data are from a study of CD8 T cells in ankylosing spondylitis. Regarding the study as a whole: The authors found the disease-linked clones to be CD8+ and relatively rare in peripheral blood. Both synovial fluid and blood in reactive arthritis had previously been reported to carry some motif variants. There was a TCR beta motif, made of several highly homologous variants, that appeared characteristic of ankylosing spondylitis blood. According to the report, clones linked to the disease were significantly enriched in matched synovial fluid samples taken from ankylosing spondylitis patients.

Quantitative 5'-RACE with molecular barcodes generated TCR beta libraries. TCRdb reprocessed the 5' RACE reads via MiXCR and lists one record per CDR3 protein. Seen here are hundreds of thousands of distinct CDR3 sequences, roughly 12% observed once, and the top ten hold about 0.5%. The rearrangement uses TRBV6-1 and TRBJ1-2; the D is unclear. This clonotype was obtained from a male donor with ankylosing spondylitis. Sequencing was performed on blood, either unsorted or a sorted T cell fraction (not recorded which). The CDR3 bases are TGTGCCAGCAGTGAACACCGGGTTAACTATGGCTACACCTTC. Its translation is CASSEHRVNYGYTF.